This entry is about one TCR beta chain. No antigen is known for it. CDR1 KGHSY and CDR2 FQNENV come from the germline V gene. V shed 2 bases and J shed 5 bases, with 7 bases lying between them. CDR3 size: 12 residues. Source study methods: Because ImmunoSEQ provided only junction sequences with no quality scores, the filtering differed. TCRdb's copy holds only in-frame clones and misses some; the assay was immunoSEQ multiplex PCR. Clonal size and the V and J genes are those of that table, whereas D and trimming came from the DNA. The sample yields hundreds of thousands of clones, 95% to 98% seen once. These data originate in a study of shared clonotypes between healthy human individuals. Notes on the study in general: Four donors held around 5% of naive CD4 clonotypes in common. Generally, naive subsets (rather than memory subsets) showed larger estimated richness. Clonotypes shared by all four sorted-subset donors had higher generation probabilities than non-shared clonotypes.

CD45RO-negative, CCR7-selected cells formed the naive CD8 fraction, which excluded terminally differentiated effector memory CD45RA+ cells. The sequence came from a man aged 25-45 years in good health. The V and J genes are TRBV16 and TRBJ2-7, with unresolved D. Sequencing input: naive CD8+ T cells sorted from blood. For the CDR3, the DNA is TGTGCCAGCAGCCAAGCGACACACGAGCAGTACTTC. This sequence encodes CASSQATHEQYF.